Listed here are 32 T cell receptor beta chains from one sample, sequenced in a study of cytomegalovirus exposure and HLA in healthy donors. This table comes from immunoSEQ multiplex PCR, and its TCRdb copy is limited to in-frame clones, with some not included. The sample lists about 160,000 clones, about 96% seen once, with approximately 1% in the top ten. The sequenced sample consisted of PBMCs. Source of these receptors: a young woman in good health and CMV-seronegative.

This clone appeared once. V and J are TRBV6-5 and TRBJ1-2, with 7 nucleotides matching TRBD1. Germline assignment: CDR1 MNHEY and CDR2 SVGAGI. Losses at the gene ends were 6 bases for V and 4 bases for J; bases not matched to a gene: 5. The CDR3 consists of 13 residues. In DNA, the CDR3 is TGTGCCAGCAGAAGGACAGGCGGCTATGGCTACACCTTC. Protein: CASRRTGGYGYTF.

The chain couples TRBV18 to TRBJ1-6; D gene ambiguous. Germline CDR1 reads KGHSH; CDR2 reads LQKENI. Trimming left V 4 bases short and J 10 bases short, with 11 bases between. This CDR3 region has 13 residues. The CDR3 nucleotides read TGTGCCAGCTCACTGGAGCACGGATCACCCCTCCACTTT. Translating it yields CASSLEHGSPLHF.

The chain carries TRBV19 and TRBJ1-2; 10 bases map to TRBD1. CDR3 size: 17 residues. The trim removed 4 bases at V and 4 bases at J, leaving 12 bases unmatched. Per the germline V gene, CDR1 is LNHDA and CDR2 is SQIVND (reference sequence). CDR3 nucleotides: TGTGCCAGTAGTAAAGGACGGACAGGGGGGGCTCCCTATGGCTACACCTTC. As protein: CASSKGRTGGAPYGYTF. The full variable domain, completed using reference TRBV19 and TRBJ1-2, is DGGITQSPKYLFRKEGQNVTLSCEQNLNHDAMYWYRQDPGQGLRLIYYSQIVNDFQKGDIAEGYSVSREKKESFPLTVTSAQKNPTAFYLCASSKGRTGGAPYGYTFGSGTRLTVV.

This chain connects TRBV15 to TRBJ2-7; D is undetermined. With 0 bases removed from V and 2 bases from J, the gap between germline ends came to 14 bases. CDR3 length: 16 residues. Germline CDR1 is LNHNV and CDR2 is YYDKDF (reference sequence). The DNA for the CDR3 is TGTGCCACCAGCAGAGATCCCCAGACAAGGCCCTACGAGCAGTACTTC. This translates into CATSRDPQTRPYEQYF.

The J gene is TRBJ2-6, the V gene TRBV6-6; TRBD2 might be the D (6 bases). The CDR3 contains 15 residues. Trimming cost V 6 bases and J 2 bases, with 11 bases left between them. CDR1 is MNHNY and CDR2 is SVGAGI in the germline V gene (reference sequence). The CDR3 DNA follows: TGTGCCAGCAGGCAACGGGGGACTGGGGCCAACGTCCTGACTTTC. It codes for CASRQRGTGANVLTF.

This clone appeared a single time. This CDR3 is CASSRKGTGGLHGELFF. The CDR3 DNA is TGTGCCAGCAGCCGAAAGGGGACAGGGGGCTTACACGGGGAGCTGTTTTTT. This sequence joins TRBV2 and TRBJ2-2, with 12 bases matching TRBD1. V shed 6 bases, J shed 7 bases, and the junction held 12 bases outside the gene matches. The V gene's germline CDR1 is SNHLY and CDR2 FYNNEI. The CDR3 has 17 residues.

The V call is TRBV6-6, the J call TRBJ1-6; D is unclear. The CDR3 contains 13 residues. The V end lost 10 bases, the J end lost 7 bases, and 14 bases lay between the germline ends. The germline V gene encodes CDR1 MNHNY and CDR2 SVGAGI (reference sequence). The CDR3 DNA reads as TGTGCCACCTCCGGGGAGGTGAATTCACCCCTCCACTTT. Its translation: CATSGEVNSPLHF.

J is TRBJ1-2 and V is TRBV18, with TRBD1 as a possible D gene (5 bases). Trimming took off 3 bases at V and 3 bases at J, with 14 bases between the two ends. The CDR3 covers 15 residues. Per the germline V gene, CDR1 is KGHSH and CDR2 is LQKENI. The CDR3 bases are TGTGCCAGCTCACCGGAGGGTAGGGGCTACTATGGCTACACCTTC. Amino acid sequence: CASSPEGRGYYGYTF.

The chain joins TRBV7-2 to TRBJ2-7; weak D call: TRBD2 (5 bases). Germline V lookup: CDR1 SGHTA, CDR2 FQGNSA. The V and J ends lost 3 bases and 2 bases respectively, with 8 bases between them. CDR3 size: 13 residues. CDR3 residues: CASSFVGTYEQYF. CDR3 DNA: TGTGCCAGCAGCTTCGTCGGGACCTACGAGCAGTACTTC.

The chain recombines TRBV14 with TRBJ1-2, with 7 bases that match TRBD1. With 4 bases clipped from V and 9 bases from J, the junction kept 17 bases outside the gene matches. This CDR3 has 16 residues. Germline V gives CDR1 SGHDN, CDR2 FVKESK. CDR3 bases: TGTGCCAGCAGCCCGATCCAGACCGGGACAGAAATGCGCTACACCTTC. This encodes CASSPIQTGTEMRYTF.

This rearrangement joins TRBV2 to TRBJ1-5; TRBD1 matches at 7 bases. Germline CDR1 reads SNHLY; CDR2 reads FYNNEI. This CDR3 spans 12 amino acids. The trim removed 6 bases at V and 11 bases at J, leaving 7 bases unmatched. The CDR3 bases are TGTGCCAGCAGAACAGGGGAGAGGACCCAGCATTTT. Protein product: CASRTGERTQHF.

This chain uses TRBV9 with TRBJ1-3; 7 bases agree with TRBD1. The J segment lost 0 bases and the V segment lost 3 bases, leaving 3 bases of the junction unmatched. The germline gives CDR1 SGDLS, CDR2 YYNGEE. This CDR3 comprises 15 residues. CDR3 DNA sequence: TGTGCCAGCAGCGAGACAGGGCTCTCTGGAAACACCATATATTTT. Translation: CASSETGLSGNTIYF. The entire variable domain, with the rest obtained from reference TRBV9 and TRBJ1-3, is as follows: DSGVTQTPKHLITATGQRVTLRCSPRSGDLSVYWYQQSLDQGLQFLIQYYNGEERAKGNILERFSAQQFPDLHSELNLSSLELGDSALYFCASSETGLSGNTIYFGEGSWLTVV.

V usage is TRBV5-1 and J usage is TRBJ2-1; 13 bases are a match to TRBD2. There are 14 residues in the CDR3. With 4 bases clipped from V and 8 bases from J, the junction kept 3 bases outside the gene matches. The germline V gene encodes CDR1 SGHRS and CDR2 YFSETQ. CDR3 region: CASSTSGGADEQFF. In DNA, the CDR3 is TGCGCCAGCAGCACTAGCGGGGGGGCCGATGAGCAGTTCTTC.

The V gene is TRBV7-5, the J gene TRBJ2-4; TRBD1 is the table's D call, not checked against the DNA. TRBV7-5 is a known pseudogene. The CDR3 is 16 residues long. The CDR3 DNA reads TGTGCCAGAAGCTTCCAGGGGTTGGTCGGCAAAAACATTCAGTACTTC. It encodes CARSFQGLVGKNIQYF.

This clone was counted a single time. The rearrangement links TRBV27 to TRBJ1-5, with 8 positions matching TRBD1. CDR3 length: 16 amino acids. V shed 2 bases and J 3 bases; nucleotides not matched to a gene: 6. From germline, CDR1 is MNHEY and CDR2 SMNVEV (reference sequence). The CDR3, as DNA: TGTGCCAGCAGTTTACGGGCAGGGGGCGTCAATCAGCCCCAGCATTTT. It is translated as CASSLRAGGVNQPQHF.

The rearrangement joins TRBV7-9 to TRBJ1-5; maybe TRBD1 (5 bases). The CDR3 has 16 amino acids. V lost 3 bases and J lost 4, with 16 bases in between. Germline V lookup: CDR1 SEHNR, CDR2 FQNEAQ (reference sequence). The CDR3 loop is CASSFSPGGKNQPQHF. Here the CDR3 DNA reads TGTGCCAGCAGCTTCTCGCCGGGGGGGAAGAATCAGCCCCAGCATTTT.

The chain uses TRBV7-2 and TRBJ2-2; TRBD2 agrees at 8 bases. The CDR3 totals 16 residues. Trimming took 0 bases from V and 0 from J; bases not matched to a gene: 0. CDR1 is SGHTA, CDR2 FQGNSA, per germline. CDR3 in DNA: TGTGCCAGCAGCTTAGCACTAGCGGCGAACACCGGGGAGCTGTTTTTT. It codes for CASSLALAANTGELFF.

The chain joins TRBV7-2 to TRBJ2-7; D call uncertain. V was cut by 3 bases and J by 9 bases, with 21 bases left in between. Germline lookup yields CDR1 SGHTA and CDR2 FQGNSA. CDR3 length equals 15 residues. The CDR3 DNA is TGTGCCAGCAGCTTGACTCCAGAGCAGATTAACCCGCAGTACTTC. Protein: CASSLTPEQINPQYF. The full variable domain, its missing parts supplied by reference TRBV7-2 and TRBJ2-7, is GAGVSQSPSNKVTEKGKDVELRCDPISGHTALYWYRQSLGQGLEFLIYFQGNSAPDKSGLPSDRFSAERTGGSVSTLTIQRTQQEDSAVYLCASSLTPEQINPQYFGPGTRLTVT.

The CDR3 here is CASSQGSGGGITDTQYF. CDR3 nucleotides: TGCGCCAGCAGCCAAGGATCGGGCGGGGGGATCACAGATACGCAGTATTTT. The chain combines TRBV4-3 with TRBJ2-3; 8 bases align to TRBD2. Germline CDR1 reads LGHNA; CDR2 reads YSLEER. The CDR3 totals 17 residues. V lost 1 base and J lost 2; bases outside the gene matches: 8.

This chain connects TRBV18 to TRBJ2-2; D uncertain. Germline V gene lookup returns CDR1 KGHSH and CDR2 LQKENI. The germline V and J ends were trimmed by 3 bases and 0 bases, with 11 bases remaining between them. This CDR3 contains 16 residues. The CDR3 DNA follows: TGTGCCAGCTCACCCGCCGCTTACACGAACACCGGGGAGCTGTTTTTT. As protein: CASSPAAYTNTGELFF.

This clone is deemed medium-sized (0.01 to 0.1%). The chain employs TRBV7-9 and TRBJ2-5, with D perhaps matching TRBD2 (5 bases). There are 13 residues in the CDR3. Germline V gene data show CDR1 as SEHNR and CDR2 as FQNEAQ (reference sequence). V lost 5 bases and J 4 bases, leaving 11 bases between the germline ends. The CDR3 nucleotides read TGTGCCAGCAGCACCCGGGGATCAGAGACCCAGTACTTC. This codes for CASSTRGSETQYF.

The chain joins TRBV5-6 to TRBJ1-1, with a possible D match to TRBD1 (6 bases). Trimming removed 4 bases at V and 8 bases at J, with 12 bases between. Looked up from germline, CDR1 is SGHDT and CDR2 is YYEEEE. The CDR3 spans 12 residues. The CDR3 spells CASSREGGEAFF. As DNA, the CDR3 is TGTGCCAGCAGCCGTGAGGGGGGGGAAGCTTTCTTT.

The chain couples TRBV4-3 to TRBJ1-2; 10 bases align to TRBD1. The germline CDR1 and CDR2 sequences are LGHNA and YSLEER. CDR3 size: 17 residues. V lost 2 bases and J lost 2; bases outside the gene matches: 8. CDR3 coding DNA: TGCGCCAGCAGCCAAATCAAACCGGGACAGGGGAACTATGGCTACACCTTC. Translation gives CASSQIKPGQGNYGYTF.

This sequence joins TRBV6-5 and TRBJ1-1; D is undetermined. The V and J ends lost 2 bases and 8 bases respectively, with 15 bases between them. CDR1 is MNHEY, CDR2 SVGAGI, per germline. CDR3 length: 14 amino acids. The CDR3 DNA is TGTGCCAGCAGTTACAGGACGAAGGGAGCCGAAGCTTTCTTT. Translated: CASSYRTKGAEAFF.

The chain carries TRBV2 and TRBJ2-5, with 9 bases identical to TRBD2. J lost 6 bases, V lost 5 bases, and 10 bases had no gene match. The germline CDR1 and CDR2 sequences are SNHLY and FYNNEI. CDR3 length equals 15 residues. CDR3 bases: TGTGCCAGCAGTACCCAGCGGGGGGAAGGGAAGACCCAGTACTTC. Protein: CASSTQRGEGKTQYF.

This sequence joins TRBV9 and TRBJ2-7, with 7 bases fitting TRBD1. Per the germline V gene, CDR1 is SGDLS and CDR2 is YYNGEE. V shed 4 bases, J shed 5 bases, and the junction held 9 bases outside the gene matches. CDR3 length: 14 amino acids. The CDR3 is CASSTPGQHNEQYF. Written as DNA, the CDR3 is TGTGCCAGCAGCACACCGGGACAGCACAACGAGCAGTACTTC.

The genes are TRBV5-1 and TRBJ1-2, with D possibly TRBD1 on 5 matching bases. This CDR3 contains 12 residues. Deletions cut 0 bases from V and 5 bases from J, with 5 bases between. Germline loops: CDR1 SGHRS, CDR2 YFSETQ. CDR3 sequence: CASSLGQYGYTF. The CDR3 nucleotides are TGCGCCAGCAGCTTGGGACAGTATGGCTACACCTTC.

This chain connects TRBV12-5 to TRBJ1-5; tentatively, D is TRBD1 (6 bases). Trimming removed 6 bases at V and 3 bases at J, with 15 bases between. The CDR3 consists of 15 residues. Germline V CDR1 and CDR2: LGHNT, FRNRAP. This CDR3 is CASGRQQGHNQPQHF. CDR3 bases: TGTGCTAGTGGCCGACAACAGGGCCACAATCAGCCCCAGCATTTT.

By sample share, this clone is medium-sized. V gene TRBV5-8 combines with J gene TRBJ1-5, with D perhaps matching TRBD1 (5 bases). V gave up 4 bases and J gave up 1 base, with 12 bases separating them. The CDR3 totals 15 residues. Germline V gene sequence: CDR1 SGHTS, CDR2 YDEGEE. The chain's CDR3 is CASSASGWSNQPQHF. The CDR3 DNA reads TGTGCCAGCAGCGCCTCAGGGTGGAGCAATCAGCCCCAGCATTTT.

The genes are TRBV4-2 and TRBJ1-1; D might be TRBD1 (5 bases). Deletions cut 6 bases from V and 4 bases from J, with 12 bases between. Germline lookup yields CDR1 LGHNA and CDR2 YNFKEQ. CDR3 length equals 13 residues. The CDR3 DNA is TGTGCCAGCAGACCCAGGGAGGGCACTGAAGCTTTCTTT. Translating it yields CASRPREGTEAFF.

The count of this clone is one. In nucleotides, the CDR3 is TGCGCCAGCAGCCCCGCGAGGGTTTACTATAATTCACCCCTCCACTTT. Encoded protein: CASSPARVYYNSPLHF. This chain uses TRBV5-1 with TRBJ1-6; no reliable D call. This CDR3 region has 16 residues. V shed 4 bases and J shed 3 bases, with 14 bases lying between them. Germline V gene lookup returns CDR1 SGHRS and CDR2 YFSETQ. Complete variable domain (other parts from reference TRBV5-1 and TRBJ1-6): KAGVTQTPRYLIKTRGQQVTLSCSPISGHRSVSWYQQTPGQGLQFLFEYFSETQRNKGNFPGRFSGRQFSNSRSEMNVSTLELGDSALYLCASSPARVYYNSPLHFGNGTRLTVT.

V gene TRBV7-9 combines with J gene TRBJ1-1; D is ambiguous. The CDR3 length is 12 residues. Germline lookup yields CDR1 SEHNR and CDR2 FQNEAQ (reference sequence). V lost 7 bases, J lost 6 bases, and 12 bases lay in between. CDR3 in amino acids: CASNDGNAEAFF. DNA for the CDR3: TGTGCCAGCAATGACGGGAATGCTGAAGCTTTCTTT.